This T cell receptor beta chain was retrieved from a study of T-cell memory formation after mild COVID-19. Germline values: CDR1 KGHDR, CDR2 SFDVKD. Trimming took off 7 bases at V and 0 bases at J, with 9 bases between the two ends. CDR3 size: 14 residues. TCRdb independently ran MiXCR on the 5' RACE reads; one entry per CDR3 protein. The sample shows approximately 430,000 distinct CDR3 sequences, more than 20% of them seen only once. The rearrangement links TRBV24-1 to TRBJ2-1, with a weak D call TRBD2 (6 bases). This sequence originates from an adult woman who had mild COVID-19 (a few samples of this study predate the infection). Cell type and time point are not known. The sequenced material came from PBMCs or a T cell subset sorted from them (not recorded which). The CDR3, as DNA: TGTGCCACCAGCGCGGGGAACTCCTACAATGAGCAGTTCTTC. This encodes CATSAGNSYNEQFF.